These T cell receptor beta chains were read from a single sample in a study of T-cell reconstitution after alpha-beta-depleted transplantation in children. TCRdb itself ran the PCR reads through MiXCR, one entry per CDR3 protein. The table records around 440,000 distinct CDR3 sequences, around 15% of them present only once. The source was PBMCs, mostly from graft donor cells, collected 360 days after TCRalphabeta/CD19-depleted stem cell transplant. These TCRs come from a boy in the first two years of life who had a stem cell transplant for Wiskott-Aldrich syndrome, so the T cells may come from the graft donor. Each CDR3 is given with its conserved first and last residue. Fields, in order: clone size, J gene, D gene, V gene, CDR3 protein, CDR3 DNA. A D gene is named only where the DNA matches it firmly. Not every row has a clone size; where given, it reads once, few, many or a size class.

clone_size: few; j_call: TRBJ2-2; d_call: NA; v_call: TRBV7-9; cdr3_aa: CASSLGAVLDSGELFF; cdr3_nt: TGTGCCAGCAGCTTAGGGGCAGTCCTCGACTCCGGGGAGCTGTTTTTT
clone_size: few; j_call: TRBJ2-7; d_call: TRBD2; v_call: TRBV20-1; cdr3_aa: CSATSGISPSYEQYF; cdr3_nt: TGCAGTGCTACTAGCGGGATCAGCCCCTCCTACGAGCAGTACTTC
clone_size: few; j_call: TRBJ2-2; d_call: NA; v_call: TRBV7-8; cdr3_aa: CASSLAPTGATNTGELFF; cdr3_nt: TGTGCCAGCAGCTTAGCTCCGACCGGGGCGACGAACACCGGGGAGCTGTTTTTT
clone_size: NA; j_call: TRBJ1-6; d_call: NA; v_call: TRBV7-8; cdr3_aa: CASSLVDLEGGSYNSPLHF; cdr3_nt: TGTGCCAGCAGCTTAGTTGACTTGGAGGGGGGCTCCTATAATTCACCCCTCCACTTT
clone_size: few; j_call: TRBJ2-7; d_call: NA; v_call: TRBV12-3/TRBV12-4; cdr3_aa: CASSLGSDSYEQYF; cdr3_nt: TGTGCCAGCAGTTTGGGCAGTGACTCCTACGAGCAGTACTTC
clone_size: many; j_call: TRBJ2-7; d_call: NA; v_call: TRBV11-2; cdr3_aa: CASSLGGNLYYEQYF; cdr3_nt: TGTGCCAGCAGCTTAGGGGGCAATCTATACTACGAGCAGTACTTC
clone_size: NA; j_call: TRBJ2-7; d_call: TRBD1; v_call: TRBV7-9; cdr3_aa: CASSLGFLRDRAYEQYF; cdr3_nt: TGTGCCAGCAGCTTAGGTTTCCTCCGGGACAGGGCCTACGAGCAGTACTTC
clone_size: few; j_call: TRBJ2-7; d_call: TRBD1; v_call: TRBV24-1; cdr3_aa: CATSDSGQGNHYEQYF; cdr3_nt: TGTGCCACCAGTGATTCTGGACAGGGGAATCACTACGAGCAGTACTTC
clone_size: NA; j_call: TRBJ2-1; d_call: NA; v_call: TRBV24-1; cdr3_aa: CATSDLRDIRDEQFF; cdr3_nt: TGTGCCACCAGTGATTTGCGGGACATACGAGATGAGCAGTTCTTC
clone_size: many; j_call: TRBJ1-1; d_call: NA; v_call: TRBV27; cdr3_aa: CASSRGGAEAFF; cdr3_nt: TGTGCCAGCAGCCGGGGGGGCGCTGAAGCTTTCTTT
clone_size: NA; j_call: TRBJ1-1; d_call: TRBD1; v_call: TRBV4-1; cdr3_aa: CASSQDGQGRGRAFF; cdr3_nt: TGCGCCAGCAGCCAAGATGGACAGGGAAGAGGGAGAGCTTTCTTT
clone_size: few; j_call: TRBJ2-3; d_call: NA; v_call: TRBV20-1; cdr3_aa: CSTRATSTDTQYF; cdr3_nt: TGCAGTACCCGCGCCACCAGCACAGATACGCAGTATTTT
clone_size: NA; j_call: TRBJ1-4; d_call: NA; v_call: TRBV20-1; cdr3_aa: CSATSFPATNEKLFF; cdr3_nt: TGCAGTGCCACGTCCTTCCCTGCAACTAATGAAAAACTGTTTTTT
clone_size: NA; j_call: TRBJ2-5; d_call: NA; v_call: TRBV28; cdr3_aa: CASSLMGEIGETQYF; cdr3_nt: TGTGCCAGCAGTTTAATGGGGGAAATCGGAGAGACCCAGTACTTC
clone_size: few; j_call: TRBJ2-1; d_call: NA; v_call: TRBV20-1; cdr3_aa: CSARAMGVGVNEQFF; cdr3_nt: TGCAGTGCTAGAGCGATGGGTGTAGGGGTCAATGAGCAGTTCTTC
clone_size: few; j_call: TRBJ2-4; d_call: NA; v_call: TRBV7-6; cdr3_aa: CASSLGPGTAKNIQYF; cdr3_nt: TGTGCCAGCAGCTTAGGCCCCGGAACGGCCAAAAACATTCAGTACTTC
clone_size: NA; j_call: TRBJ2-2; d_call: TRBD1; v_call: TRBV10-3; cdr3_aa: CAISRGTGGETGELFF; cdr3_nt: TGTGCCATCAGCCGAGGGACAGGTGGAGAGACCGGGGAGCTGTTTTTT
clone_size: NA; j_call: TRBJ2-1; d_call: TRBD2; v_call: TRBV5-1; cdr3_aa: CASSGASGSSYNEQFF; cdr3_nt: TGCGCCAGCAGCGGGGCTAGCGGGAGCTCCTACAATGAGCAGTTCTTC
clone_size: few; j_call: TRBJ2-1; d_call: NA; v_call: TRBV5-5; cdr3_aa: CASSLVADRDVRDNEQFF; cdr3_nt: TGTGCCAGCAGCTTGGTAGCAGACCGGGACGTCAGGGACAATGAGCAGTTCTTC
clone_size: NA; j_call: TRBJ2-7; d_call: NA; v_call: TRBV6-2/TRBV6-3; cdr3_aa: CASSASGTSEQYF; cdr3_nt: TGTGCCAGCAGTGCATCCGGGACATCCGAGCAGTACTTC
clone_size: NA; j_call: TRBJ2-7; d_call: TRBD1; v_call: TRBV4-2; cdr3_aa: CASSPLGTGGKEQYF; cdr3_nt: TGTGCCAGCAGCCCTTTAGGGACAGGGGGCAAAGAGCAGTACTTC
clone_size: NA; j_call: TRBJ2-7; d_call: NA; v_call: TRBV7-9; cdr3_aa: CASSLAAGLGYEQYF; cdr3_nt: TGTGCCAGCAGCTTAGCGGCAGGTTTGGGCTACGAGCAGTACTTC
clone_size: few; j_call: TRBJ2-3; d_call: TRBD2; v_call: TRBV5-4; cdr3_aa: CASSVRREYTDTQYF; cdr3_nt: TGTGCCAGCAGCGTACGGCGGGAGTACACAGATACGCAGTATTTT
clone_size: few; j_call: TRBJ1-5; d_call: NA; v_call: TRBV20-1; cdr3_aa: CSAPGRLRPNQPQHF; cdr3_nt: TGCAGTGCTCCCGGACGGCTACGTCCCAATCAGCCCCAGCATTTT
clone_size: few; j_call: TRBJ2-7; d_call: TRBD2; v_call: TRBV29-1; cdr3_aa: CSVRTSLSSYEQYF; cdr3_nt: TGCAGCGTAAGGACTAGCCTGAGCTCCTACGAGCAGTACTTC
clone_size: NA; j_call: TRBJ2-5; d_call: NA; v_call: TRBV5-1; cdr3_aa: CASSRTGRGTQYF; cdr3_nt: TGCGCCAGCAGCCGGACGGGGAGAGGGACCCAGTACTTC
clone_size: many; j_call: TRBJ2-3; d_call: NA; v_call: TRBV5-1; cdr3_aa: CASSTVRGTDTQYF; cdr3_nt: TGCGCCAGCAGTACAGTCCGGGGCACAGATACGCAGTATTTT
clone_size: NA; j_call: TRBJ2-1; d_call: TRBD1; v_call: TRBV27; cdr3_aa: CASTGTGGAGTNEQFF; cdr3_nt: TGTGCCAGCACCGGGACAGGGGGCGCGGGAACGAATGAGCAGTTCTTC
clone_size: many; j_call: TRBJ2-5; d_call: NA; v_call: TRBV2; cdr3_aa: CASRRGGQETQYF; cdr3_nt: TGTGCCAGCAGGAGGGGCGGCCAAGAGACCCAGTACTTC
clone_size: NA; j_call: TRBJ2-3; d_call: NA; v_call: TRBV24-1; cdr3_aa: CATSDFASTDTQYF; cdr3_nt: TGTGCCACCAGTGATTTCGCTAGCACAGATACGCAGTATTTT
clone_size: few; j_call: TRBJ1-1; d_call: NA; v_call: TRBV13; cdr3_aa: CASSLGDRRNTEAFF; cdr3_nt: TGTGCCAGCAGCTTAGGGGACAGAAGGAACACTGAAGCTTTCTTT
clone_size: many; j_call: TRBJ2-3; d_call: NA; v_call: TRBV5-1; cdr3_aa: CASSLQPTDTQYF; cdr3_nt: TGCGCCAGCAGCTTGCAACCCACAGATACGCAGTATTTT
clone_size: NA; j_call: TRBJ2-7; d_call: NA; v_call: TRBV20-1; cdr3_aa: CSARGRGYHEQYF; cdr3_nt: TGCAGTGCTAGAGGCAGGGGTTACCACGAGCAGTACTTC
clone_size: NA; j_call: TRBJ2-5; d_call: NA; v_call: TRBV7-8; cdr3_aa: CASSLRPYQETQYF; cdr3_nt: TGTGCCAGCAGCTTACGACCGTACCAAGAGACCCAGTACTTC
clone_size: few; j_call: TRBJ2-5; d_call: TRBD1; v_call: TRBV5-5; cdr3_aa: CASSLGTGIYETQYF; cdr3_nt: TGTGCCAGCAGCTTGGGGACAGGGATTTATGAGACCCAGTACTTC
clone_size: few; j_call: TRBJ2-1; d_call: NA; v_call: TRBV29-1; cdr3_aa: CSVEKGQAGYNEQFF; cdr3_nt: TGCAGCGTTGAAAAGGGACAAGCCGGATACAATGAGCAGTTCTTC
clone_size: NA; j_call: TRBJ2-1; d_call: NA; v_call: TRBV7-8; cdr3_aa: CASSGSLAQFF; cdr3_nt: TGTGCCAGCAGCGGCTCGCTAGCTCAGTTCTTC
clone_size: medium-sized; j_call: TRBJ2-7; d_call: NA; v_call: TRBV5-1; cdr3_aa: CASSLRPYEQYF; cdr3_nt: TGCGCCAGCAGCTTAAGACCCTACGAGCAGTACTTC
clone_size: few; j_call: TRBJ1-5; d_call: NA; v_call: TRBV20-1; cdr3_aa: CSASRRDGAQHF; cdr3_nt: TGCAGTGCTAGCCGCAGGGACGGAGCCCAGCATTTT
clone_size: few; j_call: TRBJ2-4; d_call: TRBD2; v_call: TRBV10-3; cdr3_aa: CAISASLEREGRNIQYF; cdr3_nt: TGTGCCATCAGTGCGTCACTGGAGCGGGAGGGGAGAAACATTCAGTACTTC
clone_size: NA; j_call: TRBJ2-5; d_call: NA; v_call: TRBV11-3; cdr3_aa: CASSQRLWAAAQETQYF; cdr3_nt: TGTGCCAGCAGCCAACGCCTGTGGGCAGCAGCTCAAGAGACCCAGTACTTC
clone_size: NA; j_call: TRBJ2-7; d_call: TRBD2; v_call: TRBV4-3; cdr3_aa: CASSPQVGGLYEQYF; cdr3_nt: TGCGCCAGCAGCCCCCAAGTGGGGGGGTTATACGAGCAGTACTTC
clone_size: NA; j_call: TRBJ2-7; d_call: NA; v_call: TRBV20-1; cdr3_aa: CSASPQPAVEQYF; cdr3_nt: TGCAGTGCTAGTCCTCAACCAGCGGTCGAGCAGTACTTC
clone_size: few; j_call: TRBJ2-3; d_call: NA; v_call: TRBV24-1; cdr3_aa: CATTYRDTQYF; cdr3_nt: TGTGCCACGACCTATCGAGATACGCAGTATTTT
clone_size: few; j_call: TRBJ2-3; d_call: NA; v_call: TRBV20-1; cdr3_aa: CSAPAMADTQYF; cdr3_nt: TGCAGTGCTCCCGCAATGGCAGATACGCAGTATTTT
clone_size: many; j_call: TRBJ2-5; d_call: NA; v_call: TRBV2; cdr3_aa: CASMRQETQYF; cdr3_nt: TGTGCCAGCATGAGACAAGAGACCCAGTACTTC
clone_size: few; j_call: TRBJ2-3; d_call: NA; v_call: TRBV11-2; cdr3_aa: CASSLGPGKGSTDTQYF; cdr3_nt: TGTGCCAGCAGCTTAGGACCTGGAAAAGGGAGCACAGATACGCAGTATTTT
clone_size: NA; j_call: TRBJ2-5; d_call: NA; v_call: TRBV14; cdr3_aa: CASSGSLPAQETQYF; cdr3_nt: TGTGCCAGCAGCGGGTCCCTCCCCGCTCAAGAGACCCAGTACTTC
clone_size: few; j_call: TRBJ2-1; d_call: TRBD2; v_call: TRBV5-1; cdr3_aa: CASSLVVAGSYNEQFF; cdr3_nt: TGCGCCAGCAGCTTGGTGGTAGCGGGATCCTACAATGAGCAGTTCTTC
clone_size: few; j_call: TRBJ2-3; d_call: NA; v_call: TRBV6-5; cdr3_aa: CASSSRISTDTQYF; cdr3_nt: TGTGCCAGCAGTTCCCGGATTAGCACAGATACGCAGTATTTT